This T cell receptor beta chain was recorded in a study of blood T cell repertoires in COVID-19. Study-level background: Sites in the United States, Italy and Spain provided acute and convalescent COVID-19 samples. Sources were T cells, B-cell-depleted T cells, or PBMCs; the material itself was cDNA or gDNA.

This CDR3 is 12 amino acids long. Germline assignment: CDR1 SEHNR and CDR2 FQNEAQ (reference sequence). V was cut by 3 bases and J by 7 bases, with 7 bases left in between. Enrolled during active infection, Seattle patients were then followed longitudinally. Per the study methods: Estimation of nucleated cell counts relied on the amplification of reference gene primers. Repertoires were generated with immunoSEQ multiplex PCR, while TCRdb's copy carries only in-frame clones and drops some. That table furnishes V, J and clone size, whereas the DNA furnished D and trimming. The data contain 500,000 to 600,000 clones, 85% to 90% of them singletons.

Specimen: peripheral blood. V usage is TRBV7-9 and J usage is TRBJ2-1; D remains ambiguous. This clonotype was sampled from a woman between 50 and 59 years old with COVID-19, enrolled during active disease. CDR3 DNA: TGTGCCAGCAGCTTTAGTTGGAATGAGCAGTTCTTC. This sequence encodes CASSFSWNEQFF.